This T cell receptor beta chain was sequenced for a study of Graves' ophthalmopathy and Graves' hyperthyroidism. Findings and limits, study-wide: Clonotypes were expanded in thyroid at above 0.001 frequency, and most also appeared in blood. Ophthalmopathy could be told apart from stable hyperthyroidism by a 13-signature model (under 90% sensitivity, about 80% specificity).

PBMCs were density-gradient isolated from roughly 9.5 ml fresh blood. In its sample, this clonotype was seen many times. The target antigen is unknown. RNA transcripts provided the template for amplifying TCR beta CDR3 regions. HTBI-primed RT-PCR formed the first round, and a multiplex PCR formed the second. TCRdb independently ran MiXCR on the multiplex PCR reads; one entry per CDR3 protein. The sample yields hundreds of thousands of distinct CDR3 sequences, approximately 14% seen once. V shed 4 bases and J shed 1 base, with 8 bases lying between them. Germline CDR1 SGHRS, CDR2 YFSETQ. This CDR3 is built from 13 residues.

Sample: blood. The chain uses TRBV5-1 and TRBJ1-2; D not certain. This TCR was recovered from a woman in her 30s with Graves' ophthalmopathy. The CDR3: CASSTDGNYGYTF. For the CDR3, the DNA is TGCGCCAGCAGCACCGACGGTAACTATGGCTACACCTTC. Variable domain in full (rest from reference TRBV5-1 and TRBJ1-2): KAGVTQTPRYLIKTRGQQVTLSCSPISGHRSVSWYQQTPGQGLQFLFEYFSETQRNKGNFPGRFSGRQFSNSRSEMNVSTLELGDSALYLCASSTDGNYGYTFGSGTRLTVV.